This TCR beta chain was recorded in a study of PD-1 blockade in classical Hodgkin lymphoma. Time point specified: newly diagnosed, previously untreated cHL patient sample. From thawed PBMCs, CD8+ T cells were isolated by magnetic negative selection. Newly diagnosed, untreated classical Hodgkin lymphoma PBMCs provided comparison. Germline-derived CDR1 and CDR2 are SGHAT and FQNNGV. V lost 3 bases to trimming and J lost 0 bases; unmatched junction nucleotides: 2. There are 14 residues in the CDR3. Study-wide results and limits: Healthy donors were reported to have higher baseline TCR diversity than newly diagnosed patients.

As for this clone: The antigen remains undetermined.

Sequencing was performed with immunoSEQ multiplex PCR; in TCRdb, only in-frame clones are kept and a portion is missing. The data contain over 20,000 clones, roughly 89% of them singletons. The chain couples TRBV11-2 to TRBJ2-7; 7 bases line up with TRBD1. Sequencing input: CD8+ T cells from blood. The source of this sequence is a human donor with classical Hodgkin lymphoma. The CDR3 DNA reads TGTGCCAGCAGCTTGAACAGGGGCTCCTACGAGCAGTACTTC. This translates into CASSLNRGSYEQYF.